This TCR beta chain was identified in a study of blood T cell repertoires in COVID-19. Turning to the study itself: From the United States, Italy and Spain came samples of acute and convalescent COVID-19. PBMCs, B-cell-depleted T cells, or T cells were the source of the cDNA or gDNA that made up the material.

V was trimmed by 10 bases and J by 1 base, leaving 16 bases between them. The germline gives CDR1 ENHRY, CDR2 SYGVKD. The CDR3 is made up of 14 amino acids. Original processing methods: Nucleated cell number was recorded as an estimate derived from reference gene primer amplification. TCRdb's copy holds only in-frame clones and misses some; the assay was immunoSEQ multiplex PCR. For V, J and clone size, that table is used; D and trimming come from the DNA. The sample has 75,000 or so clones; around 80% are singletons. The chain couples TRBV10-3 to TRBJ1-1, with D possibly TRBD1 on 5 matching bases. The specimen was peripheral blood. This receptor was obtained from a man in his 60s with acute or convalescent COVID-19. CDR3 nucleotide sequence: TGTGCCAGCGCGGTAGGGGCTGGGAACACTGAAGCTTTCTTT. Translating gives CASAVGAGNTEAFF.